These T cell receptor beta chains were read from a single sample in a study of cytomegalovirus exposure and HLA in healthy donors. The repertoire was sequenced with immunoSEQ multiplex PCR; TCRdb's copy has only in-frame clones and lacks some. The sample comprises roughly 260,000 clones, about 83% of which are singletons, and 2.6% rests with the top ten. Sequencing was carried out using PBMCs. The receptors stem from a man aged 18 to 30 in good health and CMV-seronegative. Both conserved end residues are part of each CDR3. Fields, in order: J gene, D gene, V gene, clone size, CDR3 DNA, CDR3 protein. D genes are given only for firm matches. The size entry is marked missing in some rows and otherwise reads once, few, many or a size class.

j_gene: TRBJ2-3
d_gene: TRBD1
v_gene: TRBV19
abundance: NA
CDR3nt: TGTGCCAGTAGTATCCCGACAGGGGCAGAGACAGATACGCAGTATTTT
CDR3aa: CASSIPTGAETDTQYF

j_gene: TRBJ1-2
d_gene: NA
v_gene: TRBV6-5
abundance: NA
CDR3nt: TGTGCCAGCAGTACCCAGGACAGCGGCTACACCTTC
CDR3aa: CASSTQDSGYTF

j_gene: TRBJ2-3
d_gene: NA
v_gene: TRBV29-1
abundance: NA
CDR3nt: TGCAGCGTTGATGTGGAGACCGGGACATCTAGCACAGATACGCAGTATTTT
CDR3aa: CSVDVETGTSSTDTQYF

j_gene: TRBJ2-5
d_gene: NA
v_gene: TRBV5-3
abundance: NA
CDR3nt: TGTGCCAGAAGCTTGGCCGCGGGTCCACAAGAGACCCAGTACTTC
CDR3aa: CARSLAAGPQETQYF

j_gene: TRBJ1-2
d_gene: TRBD1
v_gene: TRBV28
abundance: NA
CDR3nt: TGTGCCAGCAGCGTAGGACAGGGGAATCTCTATGGCTACACCTTC
CDR3aa: CASSVGQGNLYGYTF

j_gene: TRBJ2-1
d_gene: TRBD2
v_gene: TRBV6-5
abundance: NA
CDR3nt: TGTGCCAGCAGCTATCCGGGACTAGCGGGCCTGATCTTC
CDR3aa: CASSYPGLAGLIF

j_gene: TRBJ1-4
d_gene: TRBD1
v_gene: TRBV30
abundance: NA
CDR3nt: TGTGCCTCTGAAATGGGACAGGGTAGTGAAAAACTGTTTTTT
CDR3aa: CASEMGQGSEKLFF

j_gene: TRBJ1-5
d_gene: TRBD1
v_gene: TRBV2
abundance: NA
CDR3nt: TGTGCCAGCAGTGAGCAAGGGGGCGATCAGCCCCAGCATTTT
CDR3aa: CASSEQGGDQPQHF

j_gene: TRBJ1-2
d_gene: NA
v_gene: TRBV15
abundance: NA
CDR3nt: TGTGCCACCAGCAGAGATCGGGGGGTGAACTATGGCTACACCTTC
CDR3aa: CATSRDRGVNYGYTF

j_gene: TRBJ2-1
d_gene: NA
v_gene: TRBV5-1
abundance: once
CDR3nt: TGCGCCAGTTCCGGGACTGCTGACTACAATGAGCAGTTCTTC
CDR3aa: CASSGTADYNEQFF

j_gene: TRBJ2-7
d_gene: NA
v_gene: TRBV6-5
abundance: NA
CDR3nt: TGTGCCAGCAGTTACCCCTCTCTTCCCTTCTCCTACGAGCAGTACTTC
CDR3aa: CASSYPSLPFSYEQYF

j_gene: TRBJ2-7
d_gene: NA
v_gene: TRBV29-1
abundance: NA
CDR3nt: TGCAGCGTTGTACGGGGGAACGAGCAGTACTTC
CDR3aa: CSVVRGNEQYF

j_gene: TRBJ2-1
d_gene: TRBD1
v_gene: TRBV5-1
abundance: NA
CDR3nt: TGCGCCAGCAGCTTAGGACAGGGGGGAGATGAGCAGTTCTTC
CDR3aa: CASSLGQGGDEQFF

j_gene: TRBJ2-1
d_gene: NA
v_gene: TRBV6-5
abundance: once
CDR3nt: TGTGCCAGCAGCCAGGGGCTCTACAATGAGCAGTTCTTC
CDR3aa: CASSQGLYNEQFF

j_gene: TRBJ1-5
d_gene: TRBD1
v_gene: TRBV6-1
abundance: few
CDR3nt: TGTGCCAGCAAGTACAGTTGGACAGGGATCCAGCCCCAGCATTTT
CDR3aa: CASKYSWTGIQPQHF

j_gene: TRBJ2-5
d_gene: NA
v_gene: TRBV6-6
abundance: NA
CDR3nt: TGTGCCAGCAGTTACCCTCTCCCGGGAGAGACCCAGTACTTC
CDR3aa: CASSYPLPGETQYF

j_gene: TRBJ2-7
d_gene: TRBD2
v_gene: TRBV7-2
abundance: once
CDR3nt: TGTGCCAGCAGCTTAATACTAGCGGGGCCCTCCTACGAGCAGTACTTC
CDR3aa: CASSLILAGPSYEQYF

j_gene: TRBJ2-7
d_gene: NA
v_gene: TRBV7-6
abundance: NA
CDR3nt: TGTGCCAGCAGCTTAGGTGCGAGCTACGAGCAGTACTTC
CDR3aa: CASSLGASYEQYF

j_gene: TRBJ1-2
d_gene: NA
v_gene: TRBV9
abundance: NA
CDR3nt: TGTGCCAGCAGCGTAGCGGGAAGCTCCGGCTACACCTTC
CDR3aa: CASSVAGSSGYTF

j_gene: TRBJ2-7
d_gene: TRBD2
v_gene: TRBV7-2
abundance: NA
CDR3nt: TGTGCCAGCAGTGCGTCTACTAGCGGGGGGACCCCCTCCTACGAGCAGTACTTC
CDR3aa: CASSASTSGGTPSYEQYF

j_gene: TRBJ2-7
d_gene: TRBD2
v_gene: TRBV18
abundance: NA
CDR3nt: TGTGCCAGCTCACCAAGCGGGAGTGGGTACGAGCAGTACTTC
CDR3aa: CASSPSGSGYEQYF

j_gene: TRBJ2-7
d_gene: TRBD1
v_gene: TRBV15
abundance: NA
CDR3nt: TGTGCCACCAGCAGAGCGCGGGACAGGGCTATGCCCTACGAGCAGTACTTC
CDR3aa: CATSRARDRAMPYEQYF

j_gene: TRBJ2-5
d_gene: NA
v_gene: TRBV2
abundance: NA
CDR3nt: TGTGCCAGCATGGGCCTGGAGACCCAGTACTTC
CDR3aa: CASMGLETQYF

j_gene: TRBJ1-2
d_gene: NA
v_gene: TRBV7-2
abundance: once
CDR3nt: TGTGCCAGCAGCTTAGCGCTTTGGGGGGGCATCTATGGCTACACCTTC
CDR3aa: CASSLALWGGIYGYTF

j_gene: TRBJ2-3
d_gene: TRBD1
v_gene: TRBV6-6
abundance: NA
CDR3nt: TGTGCCAGCAGCCGGCCGGGACAGGTCTCTCGGGATACGCAGTATTTT
CDR3aa: CASSRPGQVSRDTQYF

j_gene: TRBJ2-5
d_gene: NA
v_gene: TRBV9
abundance: few
CDR3nt: TGTGCCAGCAGCGTAGACCTAGCCCCTCCCCAGTACTTC
CDR3aa: CASSVDLAPPQYF

j_gene: TRBJ1-4
d_gene: NA
v_gene: TRBV28
abundance: NA
CDR3nt: TGTGCCAGCAGTGGGACGTCCGGGGGGCTGTTTTTT
CDR3aa: CASSGTSGGLFF

j_gene: TRBJ1-1
d_gene: NA
v_gene: TRBV9
abundance: NA
CDR3nt: TGTGCCAGCAGCGTAGCTACCACCCTGAACACTGAAGCTTTCTTT
CDR3aa: CASSVATTLNTEAFF

j_gene: TRBJ1-3
d_gene: NA
v_gene: TRBV19
abundance: NA
CDR3nt: TGTGCCAGTAGCCTACCTAGACTGTTCTCTGGAAACACCATATATTTT
CDR3aa: CASSLPRLFSGNTIYF

j_gene: TRBJ2-2
d_gene: TRBD2
v_gene: TRBV7-6
abundance: NA
CDR3nt: TGTGCCAGCCGACCGCGACTAGCGGGGGAGGGCGGGGAGCTGTTTTTT
CDR3aa: CASRPRLAGEGGELFF

j_gene: TRBJ2-7
d_gene: NA
v_gene: TRBV4-3
abundance: NA
CDR3nt: TGCGCCAGCAGCCAAGAGTCGGGGTCCGCCTACGAGCAGTACTTC
CDR3aa: CASSQESGSAYEQYF

j_gene: TRBJ1-1
d_gene: TRBD1
v_gene: TRBV5-1
abundance: NA
CDR3nt: TGCGCCAGCAGCTTGGATGTAGGACAGGATGAAGCTTTCTTT
CDR3aa: CASSLDVGQDEAFF

j_gene: TRBJ2-7
d_gene: NA
v_gene: TRBV28
abundance: NA
CDR3nt: TGTGCCAGCAGTTTAACAGCCTCCTACGAGCAGTACTTC
CDR3aa: CASSLTASYEQYF

j_gene: TRBJ2-7
d_gene: TRBD1
v_gene: TRBV18
abundance: NA
CDR3nt: TGTGCCAGCTCACCGGGACAGGAGTTCTACGAGCAGTACTTC
CDR3aa: CASSPGQEFYEQYF

j_gene: TRBJ2-1
d_gene: TRBD2
v_gene: TRBV7-3
abundance: NA
CDR3nt: TGTGCCAGCAGCTCCCACCGGGGTAGCGGGAGGGATGAGCAGTTCTTC
CDR3aa: CASSSHRGSGRDEQFF

j_gene: TRBJ2-3
d_gene: NA
v_gene: TRBV5-6
abundance: NA
CDR3nt: TGTGCCAGCAGCTTTATCGCAGGGATGGTCACAGATACGCAGTATTTT
CDR3aa: CASSFIAGMVTDTQYF

j_gene: TRBJ2-7
d_gene: NA
v_gene: TRBV11-2
abundance: NA
CDR3nt: TGTGCCAGCAGCTTAGGGAGGGGTTTGGCCTACGAGCAGTACTTC
CDR3aa: CASSLGRGLAYEQYF

j_gene: TRBJ1-2
d_gene: TRBD1
v_gene: TRBV30
abundance: NA
CDR3nt: TGTGCCTGGAGTGTTCAGGGGGCAGAGGGCTACACCTTC
CDR3aa: CAWSVQGAEGYTF

j_gene: TRBJ2-1
d_gene: TRBD2
v_gene: TRBV7-6
abundance: NA
CDR3nt: TGTGCCAGCAGCACCCCGACTAGCGGCAATGAGCAGTTCTTC
CDR3aa: CASSTPTSGNEQFF

j_gene: TRBJ2-7
d_gene: TRBD2
v_gene: TRBV7-2
abundance: many
CDR3nt: TGTGCCAGCAGCATTCCGGGACTAGCGGGAGGCAACGAGCAGTACTTC
CDR3aa: CASSIPGLAGGNEQYF

j_gene: TRBJ2-5
d_gene: TRBD1
v_gene: TRBV6-1
abundance: NA
CDR3nt: TGTGCCAGCAGTGACCACAGGGGGCGCGGAGAGACCCAGTACTTC
CDR3aa: CASSDHRGRGETQYF

j_gene: TRBJ1-1
d_gene: NA
v_gene: TRBV5-4
abundance: once
CDR3nt: TGTGCCAGCAGCGGGGGGAGACAGTTTAGTACTGAAGCTTTCTTT
CDR3aa: CASSGGRQFSTEAFF

j_gene: TRBJ2-7
d_gene: TRBD2
v_gene: TRBV28
abundance: NA
CDR3nt: TGTGCCAGCAGCCTGACTAGCGGGAGTTACGAGCAGTACTTC
CDR3aa: CASSLTSGSYEQYF

j_gene: TRBJ2-7
d_gene: TRBD1
v_gene: TRBV5-4
abundance: NA
CDR3nt: TGTGCCAGCAGCTCCGGACAGGGAGCCTACGAGCAGTACTTC
CDR3aa: CASSSGQGAYEQYF

j_gene: TRBJ2-1
d_gene: TRBD1
v_gene: TRBV9
abundance: once
CDR3nt: TGTGCCAGCAGCGTAGGAGACAGGGGTTCTTACAATGAGCAGTTCTTC
CDR3aa: CASSVGDRGSYNEQFF

j_gene: TRBJ2-3
d_gene: NA
v_gene: TRBV27
abundance: NA
CDR3nt: TGTGCCAGCAGTTTTGGTACTAGCCACACAGATACGCAGTATTTT
CDR3aa: CASSFGTSHTDTQYF

j_gene: TRBJ2-1
d_gene: TRBD2
v_gene: TRBV18
abundance: NA
CDR3nt: TGTGCCAGCTCACCCGGGACTAGCGGGGGCAATGAGCAGTTCTTC
CDR3aa: CASSPGTSGGNEQFF

j_gene: TRBJ2-2
d_gene: NA
v_gene: TRBV6-5
abundance: NA
CDR3nt: TGTGCCAGCACCCAGTTGCGGCACACCGGGGAGCTGTTTTTT
CDR3aa: CASTQLRHTGELFF

j_gene: TRBJ2-5
d_gene: NA
v_gene: TRBV18
abundance: NA
CDR3nt: TGTGCCAGCTCACCACCCCAGGGGGAGACCCAGTACTTC
CDR3aa: CASSPPQGETQYF

j_gene: TRBJ2-3
d_gene: TRBD2
v_gene: TRBV27
abundance: few
CDR3nt: TGTGCCAGCCGACTAGCGGGAGGCACAGATACGCAGTATTTT
CDR3aa: CASRLAGGTDTQYF

j_gene: TRBJ2-3
d_gene: NA
v_gene: TRBV4-2
abundance: NA
CDR3nt: TGTGCCAGCAGCCAAGCGGAGGCGAACACAGATACGCAGTATTTT
CDR3aa: CASSQAEANTDTQYF

j_gene: TRBJ2-3
d_gene: NA
v_gene: TRBV7-2
abundance: NA
CDR3nt: TGTGCCAGCAGCTCCCGCGACGAGCGGGTCACAGATACGCAGTATTTT
CDR3aa: CASSSRDERVTDTQYF

j_gene: TRBJ2-1
d_gene: NA
v_gene: TRBV9
abundance: NA
CDR3nt: TGTGCCAGCAGCGTAGTATCGACAGACAATGAGCAGTTCTTC
CDR3aa: CASSVVSTDNEQFF

j_gene: TRBJ2-5
d_gene: TRBD1
v_gene: TRBV27
abundance: NA
CDR3nt: TGTGCCAGCAGTCCAAAACAGAACAGGGGGGCCGACCAGTACTTC
CDR3aa: CASSPKQNRGADQYF

j_gene: TRBJ2-3
d_gene: NA
v_gene: TRBV7-2
abundance: NA
CDR3nt: TGTGCCAGCAGCAAAGCCGTGAATACGCAGTATTTT
CDR3aa: CASSKAVNTQYF